This T cell receptor beta chain stems from a study of blood T cell repertoires in COVID-19. At the level of the study: PBMCs, B-cell-depleted T cells, or T cells provided the cDNA or gDNA that made up the material.

Source study methods: Estimated nucleated cell counts came from reference gene primer amplification. Data came from immunoSEQ multiplex PCR; TCRdb stores just in-frame clones and leaves some out. V, J and clone size reflect that table, while D and trimming were determined from the DNA. This repertoire shows hundreds of thousands of clones, roughly 86% found once; its top ten account for under 3%. Sequencing was done on a sample of peripheral blood. The origin of this receptor is a human donor in a cohort sampled during active COVID-19.

Written as DNA, the CDR3 is TGTGCCAGCAGCCGGGAGCTACAAGAGACCCAGTACTTC. It specifies CASSRELQETQYF. The rearrangement uses TRBV13 and TRBJ2-5; D possibly corresponds to TRBD2 (6 bases). V was clipped by 5 bases and J by 2 bases, with 9 bases between them. The CDR3 is made up of 13 amino acids. Germline CDR1 reads PRHDT; CDR2 reads FYEKMQ (reference sequence).